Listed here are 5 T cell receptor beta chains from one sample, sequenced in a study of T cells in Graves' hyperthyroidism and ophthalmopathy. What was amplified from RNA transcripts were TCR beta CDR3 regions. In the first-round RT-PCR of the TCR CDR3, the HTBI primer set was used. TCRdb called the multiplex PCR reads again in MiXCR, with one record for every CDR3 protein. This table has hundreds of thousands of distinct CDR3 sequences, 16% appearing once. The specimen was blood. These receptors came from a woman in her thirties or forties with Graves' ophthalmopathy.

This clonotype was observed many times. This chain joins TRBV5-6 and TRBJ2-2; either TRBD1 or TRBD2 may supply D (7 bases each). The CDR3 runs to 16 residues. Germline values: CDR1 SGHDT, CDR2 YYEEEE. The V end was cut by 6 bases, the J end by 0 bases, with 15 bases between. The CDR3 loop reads CASTRGAGANTGELFF. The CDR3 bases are TGTGCCAGCACCAGGGGGGCGGGAGCGAACACCGGGGAGCTGTTTTTT.

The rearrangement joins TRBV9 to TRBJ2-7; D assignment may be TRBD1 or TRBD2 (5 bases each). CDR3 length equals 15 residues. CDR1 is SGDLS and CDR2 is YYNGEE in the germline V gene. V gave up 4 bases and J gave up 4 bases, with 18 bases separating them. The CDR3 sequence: CASSPGLGLGYEQYF. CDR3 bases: TGTGCCAGCAGCCCGGGGCTAGGGTTAGGGTACGAGCAGTACTTC.

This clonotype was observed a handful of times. CDR3 in DNA: TGCGCCAGCAGCCAAGATACGCTAGCGGGGGGAACAGATACGCAGTATTTT. As protein: CASSQDTLAGGTDTQYF. The rearrangement links TRBV4-1 to TRBJ2-3; 11 nucleotides agree with TRBD2. Germline-derived CDR1 and CDR2 are MGHRA and YSYEKL. The CDR3 loop spans 17 amino acids. With V trimmed by 0 bases and J by 3 bases, 5 bases remained unmatched.

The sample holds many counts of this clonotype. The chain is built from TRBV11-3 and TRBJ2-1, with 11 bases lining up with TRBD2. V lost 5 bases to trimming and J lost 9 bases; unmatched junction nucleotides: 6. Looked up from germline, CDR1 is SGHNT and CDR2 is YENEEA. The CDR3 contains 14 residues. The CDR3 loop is CASSQLAGEGEQFF. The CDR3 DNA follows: TGTGCCAGCAGCCAACTAGCGGGAGAGGGTGAGCAGTTCTTC.

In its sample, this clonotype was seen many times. The CDR3 sequence is CASSSIGTTNTGELFF. The CDR3 DNA reads TGTGCCAGCAGCTCCATCGGGACAACGAACACCGGGGAGCTGTTTTTT. This rearrangement joins TRBV7-9 to TRBJ2-2; TRBD1 is a possible D gene (6 bases). Per germline, CDR1 SEHNR and CDR2 FQNEAQ (reference sequence). Trimming took off 4 bases at V and 0 bases at J, with 12 bases between the two ends. The CDR3 has 16 residues. Full variable domain (remainder filled in from reference TRBV7-9 and TRBJ2-2): DTGVSQNPRHKITKRGQNVTFRCDPISEHNRLYWYRQTLGQGPEFLTYFQNEAQLEKSRLLSDRFSAERPKGSFSTLEIQRTEQGDSAMYLCASSSIGTTNTGELFFGEGSRLTVL.